This paragraph covers one T cell receptor (beta chain) sequence. No cognate antigen has been identified for it. No much larger clone is present one base from it, and per-base qualities are unavailable. The cohort consisted of 600 or so healthy bone marrow donors. At the time of sampling, all cohort members were nominally healthy, though unrecorded immune exposures were likely present. The donor was CMV seropositive and was included in the group of around 300 seropositive cohort members. Every donor gave a peripheral blood sample, and the peripheral blood mononuclear cells from that sample were used for TCR beta sequencing. Genomic DNA extraction from the blood cell samples was performed with the Qiagen DNeasy Blood Extraction Kit. These data are taken from a study of cytomegalovirus exposure and HLA in healthy donors (dated by TCRdb to about 2017). Broadly, across the study: According to an earlier analysis of a few hundred of the donors, 150 million to 200 million T cells yielded 90 million to 130 million unique TCR beta sequences and around 300 Gb of sequence data. An early release that covered roughly 600 HLA-typed donors contained approximately 300 gigabases of sequencing data and 75 million to 100 million unique TCR sequences. Among the roughly 400 genotyped donors, around 81% belonged to the genetic ancestry cluster associated with self-reported Caucasian donors. The study aimed to test whether cataloging public T cell receptors could reveal signatures of past pathogen exposure. The study profiled the T cell repertoires of 550 to 700 subjects by immunosequencing and related them to cytomegalovirus serostatus. In addition to the first cohort of about 650 subjects, a separate validation cohort of approximately 130 different subjects was used. High-throughput TCR immunosequencing, statistical association of individual TCRs with disease status, and machine learning were combined to predict cytomegalovirus infection status. A later analysis re-examined previously published TCR beta repertoires from just over 650 donors and added high-resolution HLA genotyping to investigate patterns of TCR occurrence. Rather than using new phenotypic data, the later analysis identified candidate immune exposures from TCR beta sequences and from how often those sequences occurred across donors. An earlier analysis of around 580 of the donors used high-throughput TCR beta sequencing to judge whether each TCR beta V gene segment behaved as functional or pseudogenic. Donor age, sex, ethnicity and CMV serostatus were collected together with the repertoire data. A later genetic analysis used genome-wide SNP genotypes for about three fifths of the 666 donors, treating that subset as a discovery cohort. All discovery cohort repertoires had been generated using a single sequencing platform. Class I and class II HLA loci were covered by the typing at four-digit resolution. Typing coverage differed by locus: A, B, C, DRB1 and DQB1 were typed in roughly 620-630 donors, DQA1 in about 510, DPA1 in nearly 610, and DPB1 in 450 to 480. Because of strong linkage in the cohort, 4 to 6 DR-DQ haplotypes were treated as single units for association and clustering. Among some 410 genotyped donors of the cohort, an average of 235,054 unique TCR beta nucleotide sequences were sequenced per donor, roughly 18% of them non-productive. The paper as a whole reports these results and caveats: Most CMV-associated TCR beta chains appeared to be HLA-restricted in a later analysis, and the HLA associations seemed to be driven largely by CMV exposure. A later analysis associated 15,000 or so TCR beta sequences with specific HLA alleles at a false discovery rate of 0.05. It was suggested by the authors that the approach could potentially be generalized to other disease states and immunological phenotypes. HLA typing was unavailable for some donors at each locus, so association tests used only the typed subset. Immune exposure information for the cohort was limited to CMV serostatus. According to a later analysis, TCR association rates differed among HLA loci, with DRB1 alleles showing the most associated TCRs and HLA-C alleles showing the fewest. Only TCR beta chains were sequenced in this cohort, and the absence of alpha or paired-chain data limited detectable features. A cluster of highly shared sequence variants was judged likely to represent a technical artifact of the sequencing pipeline. Sequencing depth was assumed to be roughly uniform across donors in the presence/absence analyses, though that assumption may not hold. An earlier analysis of around 600 of the donors showed that most TCR beta V segments appeared in productive rearrangements either about 87% or about 30% of the time, which broadly matched IMGT annotations. Assigning TCR associations to individual alleles was difficult when HLA alleles, especially DR and DQ, strongly co-occurred. In the study, 150 to 200 TCR beta chains were listed as associated with cytomegalovirus. Compared with equally common non-associated chains, HLA-associated TCR beta chains in a later analysis were more clonally expanded and had lower generation probabilities. A further reported finding was that TCR beta sequences accurately predicted the HLA-A and HLA-B alleles for most subjects in the first cohort. In vitro tests confirmed that three of the cytomegalovirus-associated TCR beta chains recognize cytomegalovirus antigens. In both the original and validation cohorts, the classifier was reported to diagnose cytomegalovirus status with high specificity and sensitivity. Linkage disequilibrium might explain the correlated functional status among segregating V segments, but an unknown experimental factor could not be excluded. A later genetic analysis reported fewer N-insertions in productive TCRs among donors in an Asian-associated ancestry cluster than the approximately 700-donor mean. Fewer than 20 rarely observed V segments, including chromosome 9 orphons, were excluded from the earlier analysis of approximately 600 of the donors because counts were too low. The 87-base-pair reads could not distinguish some IMGT-functional V segments, including TRBV6-2 and TRBV6-3, so those segments were excluded. Most TCR sequences were observed very rarely across donors, whereas some public TCRs were present in many individuals. A later genetic analysis associated a missense DCLRE1C variant with V-gene and J-gene trimming of TCR beta chains, and an independent cohort replicated the association. In a later analysis, several top co-occurrence clusters were reported to appear linked to parvovirus B19, influenza, CMV and Epstein-Barr virus.

The library was obtained by the immunoSEQ multiplex PCR assay. The multiplex PCR relied on a mix of 60 forward primers for TCR Vbeta segments and 13 reverse primers for TCR Jbeta segments. The CDR3 region of rearranged TCR beta genes was amplified from genomic DNA with a multiplex PCR assay. On the Illumina HiSeq System, the amplified TCR beta libraries were sequenced as 87-base-pair reads. In the source study's methods: Across the 670 or so repertoires, a later analysis counted around 80 million unique TCR beta chains, 9 million to 14 million of which were shared by at least two donors. To remove PCR and sequencing errors, raw reads were error-corrected and collapsed into unique sequences using a nearest-neighbor algorithm that merged closely related sequences. CDR3 sequences were aligned to IMGT reference sequences to assign V, D and J gene segments. For a sequence to be retained, a match of at least six nucleotides to both a V gene segment and a J gene segment was required. A rearrangement counted as productive if the CDR3 had no stop codons and remained in frame with V and J, and every other rearrangement counted as non-productive. CDR3 was defined by IMGT convention, running from the second conserved V-encoded cysteine to the conserved J-encoded phenylalanine. The earlier analysis of roughly 590 of the donors excluded sequences that lacked an unambiguous match to a single V gene segment. In an earlier analysis of a few hundred of the donors, V segments were called functional above 56.7% productive rearrangements and were called segregating when the between-donor standard deviation exceeded 5%. A statistical classification framework was built for diagnosing cytomegalovirus status from the catalog of TCR beta chain sequences. In a later analysis, V and J genes were assigned by comparing TCR nucleotide sequences against IMGT/GENE-DB human TR gene sequences. In a later analysis, CDR3 sequences and most-parsimonious VDJ recombination scenarios were assigned using the TCRdist pipeline. In a later analysis, every TCR beta chain was defined by the combination of its CDR3 amino acid sequence and its V-gene family, and reads without a unique V-gene family were dropped. To address suspected cross-contamination and a sequencing artifact, a later analysis removed around 590 highly shared, low-generation-probability nucleotide sequences. In a later analysis, a clonal expansion index was calculated for each public chain from normalized within-repertoire ranks of inferred template counts. In a later analysis, generation probabilities were computed with a VDJ recombination model fitted to out-of-frame rearrangements, and the resulting probabilities were checked against IGoR. Hypergeometric tests were used in a later analysis to score TCR-TCR, TCR-HLA and TCR-CMV co-occurrence, with a repertoire-size bias correction applied to the TCR pairs. In a later analysis, false discovery rates were estimated by permuting HLA or CMV assignments 20 times. In a later analysis, co-occurring TCRs were grouped with DBSCAN, and TCRdist sequence similarity was added when clustering was performed within HLA-allele-positive subsets. Repertoires with fewer than 30,000 or more than 120,000 public chains were left out of co-occurrence clustering, as were a few repertoires with anomalous nucleotide sharing. TCRdb obtained this table from immuneACCESS and retained in-frame rearrangements with V and J assigned. These tables miss some clones; where compared with another copy, unresolved V genes account for less than half of the shortfall, and the remainder is unexplained. V, J and clone size are those of that table, while D and trimming were read from the DNA. The sample table holds about 120,000 clones, of which 77% were seen once. The ten biggest clones cover under 6.5% of the sample.

The junction shows trimming of 5 bases on V and 8 bases on J, and the gene matches do not reach 8 bases of it. Sequences SGHTA (CDR1) and FQGTGA (CDR2) are obtained from the germline V gene. Including cysteine and phenylalanine, the CDR3 has 14 amino acids. Left in the record is the CDR3 DNA by itself, 42 bases read in frame from the first base. This clonotype was obtained from a man younger than 35 in good health and CMV-seropositive. Material: PBMCs. The chain joins TRBV7-3 to TRBJ2-1, with TRBD1 matching 8 junction bases. The DNA reads TGTGCCAGCAGCGCCGGACAGGGAAGGGATGAGCAGTTCTTC. This yields the protein CASSAGQGRDEQFF.